This is a list of T cell receptor beta chains from one sample in a study of T cells in Graves' hyperthyroidism and ophthalmopathy. MiXCR, applied by TCRdb to the multiplex PCR reads, yields one record per CDR3 protein. Here the sample spans 300,000 to 450,000 distinct CDR3 sequences, about 14% being singletons. Sequencing input: blood. Every receptor here comes from a woman aged 25 to 45 with Graves' ophthalmopathy. Each CDR3 is given with its conserved first and last residue. Fields, in order: D gene, clone size, J gene, V gene, CDR3 protein, CDR3 DNA. The D gene is left open where the match is weak. The size field is filled for only some rows; it gives once, few, many or a size class.

>NA|many|TRBJ2-7|TRBV2
CASSDDLLHEQYF
TGTGCCAGCAGTGATGACCTACTCCACGAGCAGTACTTC
>NA|many|TRBJ1-1|TRBV7-2
CASSLRQIMNTEAFF
TGTGCCAGCAGCCTCCGACAGATTATGAACACTGAAGCTTTCTTT
>NA|many|TRBJ2-2|TRBV6-1
CASSEGVNTGELFF
TGTGCCAGCAGTGAAGGGGTGAACACCGGGGAGCTGTTTTTT
>NA|many|TRBJ2-3|TRBV19
CASSLGQPLGTDTQYF
TGTGCCAGTAGTCTTGGACAGCCTTTAGGCACAGATACGCAGTATTTT
>NA|many|TRBJ1-3|TRBV13
CASTLGVGNTIYF
TGTGCCAGCACCCTAGGGGTTGGAAACACCATATATTTT
>NA|many|TRBJ1-5|TRBV2
CASSEGGQNQPQHF
TGTGCCAGCAGTGAGGGCGGTCAGAATCAGCCCCAGCATTTT
>NA|many|TRBJ1-2|TRBV29-1
CSVRDSIYGYTF
TGCAGCGTTAGAGACAGTATCTATGGCTACACCTTC
>NA|many|TRBJ1-1|TRBV30
CALSFSVNTEAFF
TGTGCCTTGAGTTTTTCGGTGAACACTGAAGCTTTCTTT
>NA|many|TRBJ1-2|TRBV6-5
CASSYSIAGGSGYTF
TGTGCCAGCAGTTACTCCATAGCCGGGGGAAGTGGCTACACCTTC
>NA|few|TRBJ2-7|TRBV29-1
CSGGRGSGEQYF
TGCAGCGGGGGGCGAGGGAGCGGCGAGCAGTACTTC
>TRBD2|NA|TRBJ2-3|TRBV12-3/TRBV12-4
CASSLTAGGRADTQYF
TGTGCCAGCAGTTTAACGGCGGGGGGGCGGGCAGATACGCAGTATTTT
>NA|many|TRBJ2-7|TRBV27
CASTDRRSSYEQYF
TGTGCCAGCACGGACAGACGAAGCTCCTACGAGCAGTACTTC
>NA|many|TRBJ2-5|TRBV28
CAILGETQYF
TGTGCCATCCTGGGGGAGACCCAGTACTTC
>NA|many|TRBJ2-5|TRBV18
CASPPRAGNQETQYF
TGTGCCAGCCCGCCGCGTGCGGGAAACCAAGAGACCCAGTACTTC
>NA|many|TRBJ1-5|TRBV6-2/TRBV6-3
CASSGQNNQPQHF
TGTGCCAGCAGTGGGCAGAACAATCAGCCCCAGCATTTT
>NA|many|TRBJ2-7|TRBV2
CASGRRLAEQYF
TGTGCCAGCGGTAGGAGGCTAGCAGAGCAGTACTTC
>NA|many|TRBJ2-5|TRBV13
CASSSYQGLQETQYF
TGTGCCAGCAGCTCCTATCAAGGCCTCCAAGAGACCCAGTACTTC
>NA|many|TRBJ1-5|TRBV18
CATGRQGNQPQHF
TGTGCCACCGGGAGGCAGGGTAACCAGCCCCAGCATTTT
>TRBD2|many|TRBJ2-1|TRBV6-1
CASSKPGLAGGQGYNEQFF
TGTGCCAGCAGTAAACCGGGACTAGCGGGGGGTCAGGGCTACAATGAGCAGTTCTTC
>TRBD1|NA|TRBJ1-4|TRBV30
CASPTGGTNEKLFF
TGTGCCTCGCCGACAGGGGGAACTAATGAAAAACTGTTTTTT
>NA|NA|TRBJ1-1|TRBV25-1
CASTWGGITEAFF
TGTGCCAGCACCTGGGGGGGAATCACTGAAGCTTTCTTT
>NA|many|TRBJ2-1|TRBV7-2
CASSSLKGEKTSYNEQFF
TGTGCCAGCAGCTCCCTAAAGGGGGAGAAAACCTCCTACAATGAGCAGTTCTTC
>NA|few|TRBJ2-3|TRBV10-3
CAISEREGDPDTQYF
TGTGCCATCAGTGAACGAGAGGGGGACCCAGATACGCAGTATTTT
>TRBD1|NA|TRBJ2-6|TRBV9
CASSVAGGPGANVLTF
TGTGCCAGCAGCGTAGCAGGGGGCCCTGGGGCCAACGTCCTGACTTTC
>NA|few|TRBJ2-1|TRBV13
CASSLKGEGPGSYNEQFF
TGTGCCAGCAGCTTAAAGGGGGAAGGGCCGGGATCCTACAATGAGCAGTTCTTC
>TRBD1|many|TRBJ1-2|TRBV20-1
CSAPGTGGDYGYTF
TGCAGTGCTCCCGGGACAGGGGGCGACTATGGCTACACCTTC
>NA|NA|TRBJ2-5|TRBV6-2/TRBV6-3
CTSSYSRVETQYF
TGTACCAGCAGTTACTCGAGGGTAGAGACCCAGTACTTC
>NA|few|TRBJ1-2|TRBV24-1
CATSESRNYGYTF
TGTGCCACCAGTGAGTCCCGAAACTATGGCTACACCTTC